This T cell receptor (beta chain) was obtained from a study of T-cell reconstitution after alpha-beta-depleted transplantation in children. Unique molecular identifiers tagged the TCRbeta library. TCRdb re-called the PCR reads through MiXCR, storing one row per CDR3 protein. The sample lists 450,000 to 500,000 distinct CDR3 sequences; about an eighth were seen once. Germline CDR1 reads SGHVS; CDR2 reads FQNEAQ. The J segment lost 5 bases and the V segment lost 5 bases, leaving 5 bases of the junction unmatched. The CDR3 totals 14 residues. V is TRBV7-8 and J is TRBJ2-5, with 10 positions matching TRBD2. The specimen was PBMCs from the stem cell graft donor, collected from the stem cell graft. The TCR comes from a human donor who donated a stem cell graft to a child with combined immunodeficiency. CDR3 in DNA: TGTGCCAGCAGCGAACTAGCGGGGTATGAGACCCAGTACTTC. Amino acids: CASSELAGYETQYF.